This T cell receptor beta chain was documented in a study of cytomegalovirus exposure and HLA in healthy donors. General study findings and limits: As a later analysis showed, several of the most significant clusters appeared to be linked to common viral pathogens.

Germline lookup yields CDR1 MGHRA and CDR2 YSYEKL. This CDR3 is 15 amino acids long. Donors were nominally healthy when sampled, though unrecorded immune exposures were likely. The PCR ran on 60 Vbeta and 13 Jbeta primers. Sequencing was performed with immunoSEQ multiplex PCR; in TCRdb, only in-frame clones are kept and a portion is missing. The sample holds roughly 150,000 clones, 60% to 80% seen once. A remark on this clone: Its specificity is not known. At one end the junction does not follow the germline gene, possibly because of a read error.

The chain recombines TRBV4-1 with TRBJ2-1, with 7 bases that match TRBD2. The sequenced sample consisted of PBMCs. This sequence was found in a man aged 18-30 years in good health and CMV-seropositive. The DNA of the CDR3 is TGCGCCAGCAGTCAAGATATGGGGGAGGGGAATGAGCAGTTCTTC. Protein sequence: CASSQDMGEGNEQFF.